This T cell receptor beta chain is drawn from a study of blood T cell repertoires in COVID-19. Study-level background: PBMCs, B-cell-depleted T cells, or T cells were the source of the cDNA or gDNA that made up the material.

This clone was counted a single time. Here immunoSEQ multiplex PCR was the method, and the copy in TCRdb shows in-frame clones only, minus some. Here the sample spans 400,000 to 450,000 clones, about 91% being singletons. Trimming cost V 4 bases and J 7 bases; bases outside gene matches: 18. There are 20 residues in the CDR3. The germline gives CDR1 SGHNT, CDR2 YYREEE (reference sequence). Sequencing used peripheral blood. The clonotype comes from a woman aged 40 to 49 with COVID-19, enrolled during active disease. V is TRBV5-4 and J is TRBJ2-1, with 15 bases lining up with TRBD2. In DNA, the CDR3 is TGTGCCAGCAGCCCGGTAGGGGGCCCGGGACTAGCGGGAGGTGCGAATGAGCAGTTCTTC. It yields the protein CASSPVGGPGLAGGANEQFF.